Listed here is a single T cell receptor (beta chain). Its antigen remains unknown. After removal of 6 bases from V and 7 bases from J, the junction contained 4 bases not matched to a gene. The CDR3 has 12 residues. The source of the sample is a study of CD8 T cells in ankylosing spondylitis. The study, taken as a whole, reports: Reportedly, disease-linked clones are significantly enriched in ankylosing spondylitis patients' matched synovial fluid. Relatively scarce in peripheral blood, disease-linked clones were CD8+. Made up of under ten highly homologous variants, a TCR beta motif appeared characteristic of ankylosing spondylitis blood. Certain motif variants had earlier been reported in reactive arthritis synovial fluid and blood.

TCRdb called the 5' RACE reads again in MiXCR, with one record for every CDR3 protein. The sample comprises more than 25,000 distinct CDR3 sequences, 13% to 15% of which are singletons, and less than 45% rests with the top ten. Material: blood. This receptor was obtained from a male donor with ankylosing spondylitis or in good health (not recorded which). This chain connects TRBV12-3 or TRBV12-4 to TRBJ2-3, with 7 bases lining up with TRBD1. The CDR3 nucleotides are TGTGCCAGCAGCCTCAGGGGGAATACGCAGTATTTT. It translates to CASSLRGNTQYF.